This entry features one T cell receptor (beta chain) sequence. Its target is unknown. The sample originates from a study of CD8+ T cells in alopecia areata. Turning to the study itself: Treated patients were given 5 to 10 mg oral tofacitinib twice daily. Findings and limits, study-wide: Tofacitinib significantly brought down scalp clonality and expanded CD8+ clones among top 100. It was lesional scalp, especially alopecia totalis/universalis, that showed higher clonality than normal scalp. On tofacitinib, scalp and blood still held many of the expanded lesional clones.

Sequencing templates came from extracted RNA that was reverse transcribed into cDNA. TCRdb's copy holds only in-frame clones and misses some; the assay was immunoSEQ multiplex PCR. This sample has about 60,000 clones; approximately 44% occur once, and the top ten carry about 20%. Germline V gene data show CDR1 as MNHNS and CDR2 as SASEGT. J lost 7 bases, V lost 3 bases, and 12 bases had no gene match. The CDR3 extends over 15 amino acids. Treatment here: oral pan-JAK inhibitor, 5-10 mg twice daily. This clonotype was sampled from a human donor with alopecia areata. Source: CD8+ T cells sorted from blood, taken at approximately week 39, from a patient treated with tofacitinib. V is TRBV6-1 and J is TRBJ2-7; 7 bases fit TRBD2. CDR3 region: CASSDRDYASREQYF. CDR3 nucleotides: TGTGCCAGCAGTGACCGGGACTACGCTTCGAGGGAGCAGTACTTC.